One and the same sample provided the 15 T cell receptor beta chains below, sequenced in a study of early T cells in non-severe SARS-CoV-2 infection. In TCRdb, the 5' RACE reads were re-called with MiXCR into one record per CDR3 protein. The data show 50,000 to 65,000 distinct CDR3 sequences, with about 9.1% seen just once and 4.2% held by the top ten. Sequenced material: whole blood. These receptors were collected from an adult who was a healthcare worker with PCR-confirmed SARS-CoV-2 infection or an uninfected control (not recorded which).

This clonotype was recorded many times. The chain couples TRBV29-1 to TRBJ2-6; D not resolved. The CDR3 contains 13 residues. Trimming stripped 4 bases from V and 0 bases from J, with 4 bases between. CDR1 SQVTM and CDR2 ANQGSEA come from the germline V gene. The CDR3 reads CSVGSSGANVLTF. CDR3 nucleotides: TGCAGCGTTGGCAGCTCTGGGGCCAACGTCCTGACTTTC. Supplemented by reference TRBV29-1 and TRBJ2-6, the full variable domain reads SAVISQKPSRDICQRGTSLTIQCQVDSQVTMMFWYRQQPGQSLTLIATANQGSEATYESGFVIDKFPISRPNLTFSTLTVSNMSPEDSSIYLCSVGSSGANVLTFGAGSRLTVL.

The J gene is TRBJ2-1, the V gene TRBV6-1; the match to TRBD1 covers 7 bases. From germline, CDR1 is MNHNS and CDR2 SASEGT. The J segment lost 3 bases and the V segment lost 5 bases, leaving 7 bases of the junction unmatched. This CDR3 is built from 15 residues. DNA for the CDR3: TGTGCCAGCAGTACCGGGACAGTAAGCTACAATGAGCAGTTCTTC. Its protein product is CASSTGTVSYNEQFF.

This clonotype occurred many times. This chain links TRBV18 with TRBJ2-1; tentatively, D is TRBD2 (5 bases). The CDR3 totals 14 residues. Germline V lookup: CDR1 KGHSH, CDR2 LQKENI. The V end was cut by 4 bases, the J end by 8 bases, with 15 bases between. Written as DNA, the CDR3 is TGTGCCAGCTCACGGCTAGCCGGGCCGGATGAGCAGTTCTTC. This codes for CASSRLAGPDEQFF.

This clonotype appeared many times. This chain connects TRBV5-6 to TRBJ2-7, with unresolved D. The V end lost 3 bases, the J end lost 0 bases, and 4 bases lay between the germline ends. In germline, CDR1 is SGHDT, CDR2 YYEEEE. The CDR3 runs to 12 residues. In DNA, the CDR3 is TGTGCCAGCAGCTACAACTCCTACGAGCAGTACTTC. This translates into CASSYNSYEQYF.

The sample holds many counts of this clonotype. The genes are TRBV4-2 and TRBJ2-7, with TRBD1 matching over 7 bases. The CDR3 runs to 15 residues. Trimming cost V 2 bases and J 3 bases; bases outside gene matches: 7. CDR1 is LGHNA, CDR2 YNFKEQ, per germline. CDR3 nucleotide sequence: TGTGCCAGCAGCCAACCGGGACAGAGGAACTACGAGCAGTACTTC. This codes for CASSQPGQRNYEQYF.

This clonotype was seen many times. This chain uses TRBV7-2 with TRBJ2-7; 8 nucleotides match TRBD1. Trimming took 5 bases from V and 6 from J; bases not matched to a gene: 9. In germline, CDR1 is SGHTA, CDR2 FQGNSA. The CDR3 loop spans 14 amino acids. This chain's CDR3 is CASSPGQAFLEQYF. CDR3 nucleotides: TGTGCCAGCAGCCCGGGACAGGCGTTCCTCGAGCAGTACTTC. Drawing the rest from reference TRBV7-2 and TRBJ2-7, the complete variable domain is GAGVSQSPSNKVTEKGKDVELRCDPISGHTALYWYRQSLGQGLEFLIYFQGNSAPDKSGLPSDRFSAERTGGSVSTLTIQRTQQEDSAVYLCASSPGQAFLEQYFGPGTRLTVT.

V is TRBV19 and J is TRBJ2-7; 12 nucleotides agree with TRBD1. Trimming cost V 7 bases and J 4 bases; bases outside gene matches: 8. The CDR3 is made up of 15 amino acids. CDR1 and CDR2 from the germline V gene are LNHDA and SQIVND (reference sequence). The CDR3 loop is CASTPGQGAFYEQYF. The DNA for the CDR3 is TGTGCCAGTACCCCGGGACAGGGGGCATTTTACGAGCAGTACTTC.

This clonotype was counted ten times or more. This chain links TRBV14 with TRBJ1-3; tentatively, D is TRBD1 (5 bases). Germline V gives CDR1 SGHDN, CDR2 FVKESK. The CDR3 has 13 amino acids. V lost 3 bases to trimming and J lost 3 bases, with 6 bases between them. The CDR3: CASSQDIGNTIYF. The CDR3 coding sequence is TGTGCCAGCAGCCAGGACATTGGAAACACCATATATTTT.

This clonotype was observed many times. The V gene is TRBV2, the J gene TRBJ1-5; D call uncertain. The CDR3 runs to 15 residues. The germline V gene has CDR1 SNHLY and CDR2 FYNNEI. V shed 6 bases and J shed 5 bases, with 17 bases lying between them. CDR3 amino acids: CASRPDGLGDQPQHF. In DNA form, the CDR3 reads TGTGCCAGCAGACCGGACGGTCTGGGAGATCAGCCCCAGCATTTT.

The chain recombines TRBV5-4 with TRBJ2-3; D possibly corresponds to TRBD2 (5 bases). There are 16 residues in the CDR3. V gave up 1 base and J gave up 3 bases, with 15 bases separating them. The germline V gene encodes CDR1 SGHNT and CDR2 YYREEE (reference sequence). DNA of the CDR3: TGTGCCAGCAGCTTGAGGCAGCGGCTGGGGACAGATACGCAGTATTTT. Residues: CASSLRQRLGTDTQYF.

This clonotype came up many times. The chain links TRBV5-6 to TRBJ2-5, with D tentatively TRBD2 (7 bases). V was shortened by 0 bases and J by 5 bases, with 17 bases between the two germline ends. From germline, CDR1 is SGHDT and CDR2 YYEEEE. This CDR3 has 16 residues. The CDR3 sequence is CASSLAGGGKQETQYF. Here the CDR3 DNA reads TGTGCCAGCAGCTTGGCGGGGGGCGGCAAGCAGGAGACCCAGTACTTC.

This clonotype has only a few counts. The chain has TRBV2 and TRBJ1-5; D might be TRBD1 (5 bases). The germline CDR1 and CDR2 sequences are SNHLY and FYNNEI. This CDR3 has 15 residues. The germline V and J ends were trimmed by 4 bases and 3 bases, with 13 bases remaining between them. Written as DNA, the CDR3 is TGTGCCAGCAGTGGGGCAGGGATCCTCAATCAGCCCCAGCATTTT. Encoded protein: CASSGAGILNQPQHF.

This sequence joins TRBV6-6 and TRBJ2-3; 8 bases agree with TRBD2. The V and J ends lost 5 bases and 8 bases, in that order; junction bases with no gene match: 6. The CDR3 consists of 13 residues. Germline V lookup: CDR1 MNHNY, CDR2 SVGAGI (reference sequence). The DNA for the CDR3 is TGTGCCAGCAGTCCACTACTAGCGGCTACGCAGTATTTT. Translating it yields CASSPLLAATQYF.

At least ten counts were recorded for this clonotype. This chain connects TRBV2 to TRBJ2-1, with no clear D. Between the trimmed V and J ends, which lost 6 bases and 7 bases, there was a span of 19 bases. The CDR3 loop spans 15 amino acids. Germline V lookup: CDR1 SNHLY, CDR2 FYNNEI. CDR3 protein: CASRGTERSSNEQFF. As DNA, the CDR3 is TGTGCCAGCAGGGGTACGGAGAGGAGTTCTAATGAGCAGTTCTTC. Drawing the rest from reference TRBV2 and TRBJ2-1, the complete variable domain is EPEVTQTPSHQVTQMGQEVILRCVPISNHLYFYWYRQILGQKVEFLVSFYNNEISEKSEIFDDQFSVERPDGSNFTLKIRSTKLEDSAMYFCASRGTERSSNEQFFGPGTRLTVL.

This clonotype was seen ten or more times. The gene calls are TRBV7-8 and TRBJ2-1; D possibly matches TRBD1 or TRBD2 (5 bases each). This CDR3 is built from 15 residues. Trimming stripped 3 bases from V and 3 bases from J, with 12 bases between. In germline, CDR1 is SGHVS, CDR2 FQNEAQ. The CDR3 sequence is CASSFGAGGYNEQFF. The CDR3 coding sequence is TGTGCCAGCAGCTTTGGGGCAGGAGGCTACAATGAGCAGTTCTTC.